The source of this TCR beta chain is a study of blood T cell repertoires in COVID-19. Whole-study context: Sites across the United States, Italy and Spain contributed samples from acute and convalescent COVID-19. Sample material is recorded as cDNA or gDNA derived from T cells, B-cell-depleted T cells, or PBMCs.

Method: immunoSEQ multiplex PCR; TCRdb's copy keeps in-frame clones and lacks some. The sample gives 200,000 to 250,000 clones, about 88% of which show up once; around 2% is in the top ten. Trimming left V 5 bases short and J 2 bases short, with 14 bases between. The CDR3 loop spans 14 amino acids. The germline CDR1 and CDR2 sequences are GTSNPN and SVGIG (reference sequence). A single count supports this clone. This sequence originates from a woman in her 40s who had recovered from COVID-19. The chain has TRBV30 and TRBJ2-3, with a possible D match to TRBD1 (6 bases). Sequenced input: peripheral blood. CDR3 region: CAWGKQGPTDTQYF. The CDR3 region has the DNA TGTGCCTGGGGGAAACAGGGCCCCACAGATACGCAGTATTTT.